There are a few counts of the clone carrying this TCR beta chain. Antigen: not known. Just one base apart from a much larger clone, this may be a read error. The investigators amplified TCR beta CDR3 regions from RNA transcripts. The HTBI primer set drove a first-round RT-PCR of the TCR CDR3. Using its own MiXCR run on the multiplex PCR reads, TCRdb lists one record per CDR3 protein. Of about 410,000 distinct CDR3 sequences listed, roughly 15% are singletons. This entry belongs to a study of T cells in Graves' hyperthyroidism and ophthalmopathy. Thyroid ultrasound and orbital computed tomography, with clinical symptoms and serum thyroxine and TRAb, informed diagnoses. PBMCs were derived from 9.5 to 10 ml fresh peripheral blood. Germline V gives CDR1 SGHTA, CDR2 FQGNSA. This CDR3 comprises 15 residues. General study points: Most expanded thyroid clonotypes above 0.001 also appeared in blood.

Material: blood. The chain uses TRBV7-2 and TRBJ2-1; TRBD1 is a possible D gene (5 bases). The clonotype originates from a young man with Graves' ophthalmopathy. CDR3 nucleotide sequence: TGTGCCAGCAGCACCGACAGAGGCCGATACAGTGAGCAGTTCTTC. It is translated as CASSTDRGRYSEQFF.